Reported below is one T cell receptor beta chain. The sample is drawn from a study of blood T cell repertoires in COVID-19. Study-level information: Material from acute and convalescent COVID-19 was sourced from the United States, Italy and Spain.

This CDR3 has 14 residues. CDR1 and CDR2 (germline): MGHRA, YSYEKL. Deletions cut 0 bases from V and 5 bases from J, with 5 bases between. In the source study's methods: Nucleated cell number was recorded as an estimate derived from reference gene primer amplification. TCRdb's copy holds only in-frame clones and misses some; the assay was immunoSEQ multiplex PCR. The V and J calls and the clone size are those of that table, but D and trimming were determined from the DNA. The table includes roughly 150,000 clones, approximately 86% detected once. The chain is built from TRBV4-1 and TRBJ1-6; D is ambiguous. This sequence was found in a woman aged 80 or over with COVID-19, enrolled during active disease. Sequenced input: peripheral blood. CDR3 nucleotides: TGCGCCAGCAGCCAAGACAGCGATAATTCACCCCTCCACTTT. It specifies CASSQDSDNSPLHF.